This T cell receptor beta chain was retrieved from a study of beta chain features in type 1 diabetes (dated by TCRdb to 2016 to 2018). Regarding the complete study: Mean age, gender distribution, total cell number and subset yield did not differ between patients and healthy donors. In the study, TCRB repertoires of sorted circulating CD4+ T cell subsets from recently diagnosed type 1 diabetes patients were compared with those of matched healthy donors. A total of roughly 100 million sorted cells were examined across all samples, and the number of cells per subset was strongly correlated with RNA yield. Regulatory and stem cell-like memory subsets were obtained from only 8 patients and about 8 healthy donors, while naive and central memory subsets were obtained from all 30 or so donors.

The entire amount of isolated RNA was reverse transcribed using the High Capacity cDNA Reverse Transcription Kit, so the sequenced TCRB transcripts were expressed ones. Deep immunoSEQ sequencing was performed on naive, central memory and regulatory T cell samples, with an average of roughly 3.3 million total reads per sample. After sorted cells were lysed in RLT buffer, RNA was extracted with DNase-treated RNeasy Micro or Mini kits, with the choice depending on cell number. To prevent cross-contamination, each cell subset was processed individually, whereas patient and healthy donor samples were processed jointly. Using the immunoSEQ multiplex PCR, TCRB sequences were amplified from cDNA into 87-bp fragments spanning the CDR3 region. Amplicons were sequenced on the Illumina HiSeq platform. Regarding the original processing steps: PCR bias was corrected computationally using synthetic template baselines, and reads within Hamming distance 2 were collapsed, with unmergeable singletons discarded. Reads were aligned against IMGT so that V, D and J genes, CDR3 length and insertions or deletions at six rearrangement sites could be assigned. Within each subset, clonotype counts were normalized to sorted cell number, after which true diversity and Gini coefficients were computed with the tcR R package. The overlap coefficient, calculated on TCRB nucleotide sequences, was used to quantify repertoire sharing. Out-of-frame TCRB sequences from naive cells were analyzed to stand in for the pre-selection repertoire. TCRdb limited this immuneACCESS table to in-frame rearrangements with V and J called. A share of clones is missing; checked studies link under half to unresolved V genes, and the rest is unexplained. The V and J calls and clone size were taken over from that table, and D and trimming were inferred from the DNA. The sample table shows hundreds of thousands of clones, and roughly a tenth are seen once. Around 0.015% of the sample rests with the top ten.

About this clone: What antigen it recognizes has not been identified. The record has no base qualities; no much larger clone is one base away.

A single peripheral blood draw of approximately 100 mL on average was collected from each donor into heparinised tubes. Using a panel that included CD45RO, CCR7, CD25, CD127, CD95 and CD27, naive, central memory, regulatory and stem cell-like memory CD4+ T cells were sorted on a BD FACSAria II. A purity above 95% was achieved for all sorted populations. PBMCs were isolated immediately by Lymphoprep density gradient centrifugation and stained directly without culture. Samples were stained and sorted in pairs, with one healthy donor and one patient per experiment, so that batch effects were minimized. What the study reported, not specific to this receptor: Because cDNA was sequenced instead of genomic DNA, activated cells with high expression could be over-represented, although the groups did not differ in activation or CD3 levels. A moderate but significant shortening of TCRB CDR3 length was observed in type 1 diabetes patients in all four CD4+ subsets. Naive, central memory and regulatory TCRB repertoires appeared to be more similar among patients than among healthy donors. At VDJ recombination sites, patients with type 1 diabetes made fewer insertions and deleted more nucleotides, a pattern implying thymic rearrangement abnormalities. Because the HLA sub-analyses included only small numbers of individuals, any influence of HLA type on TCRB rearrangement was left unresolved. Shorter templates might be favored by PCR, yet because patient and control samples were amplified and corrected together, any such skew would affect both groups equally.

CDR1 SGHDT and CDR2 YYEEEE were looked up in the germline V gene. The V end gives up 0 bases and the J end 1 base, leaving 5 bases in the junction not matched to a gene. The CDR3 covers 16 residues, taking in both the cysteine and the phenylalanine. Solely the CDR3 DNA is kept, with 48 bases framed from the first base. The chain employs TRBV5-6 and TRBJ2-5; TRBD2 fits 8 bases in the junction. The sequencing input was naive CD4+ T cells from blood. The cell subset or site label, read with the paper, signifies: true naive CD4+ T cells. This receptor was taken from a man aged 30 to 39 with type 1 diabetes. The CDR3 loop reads CASSLGAAGAQETQYF. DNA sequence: TGTGCCAGCAGCTTGGGGGCAGCGGGGGCCCAAGAGACCCAGTACTTC.